This T cell receptor beta chain emerged from a study of neurological immune-mediated disorders (dated by TCRdb to 2018 to 2020). Turning to the overall study: Using UMI-based sequencing, the study compared peripheral blood TCR-beta repertoires from patients with HTLV-I-associated myelopathy (HAM/TSP), patients with multiple sclerosis, and healthy controls. The cohort included 60 to 75 subjects: around 15 with HAM/TSP, around 34 with multiple sclerosis, and some 20 healthy controls. Longitudinal samples, technical triplicates and paired sorted CD4+ and CD8+ T-cell subsets, alongside PBMC samples, were included among the roughly 98 TCR-beta libraries. Longitudinal HAM/TSP donors and healthy donors each had 3 time-points at intervals of about 3-40 months. The paper as a whole reports these results and caveats: Expanded clones from different subjects shared no identical CDR3 amino acid sequences, which suggests that TCR-beta repertoires were private in all groups. TCR clonal expansion was highest in HAM/TSP patients and lowest in MS patients, with MS patients falling below even healthy controls.

cDNA was synthesized by template-switch 5'RACE using a primer carrying a 10-nucleotide random unique molecular identifier by which each TCR transcript was tagged. Over 180 million TCR-beta sequences, covering 15-18 subjects, were produced in each sequencing run. The RNeasy kit was used for extraction of total RNA. TCR-beta VDJ regions were amplified with primers for the TCR constant region and the 5'RACE anchor, using the KAPA Real-time Library Amplification kit. A first PCR added sample indexes and Illumina adaptors, after which a second PCR increased the library yield. The roughly 650 bp TCR product was size-selected on a 2% E-gel SizeSelection system after Ampure bead purification. Before pooling, libraries had their quality checked on a Bioanalyzer, their concentration measured with Qubit, and their quantity determined with the Kapa Library Quantification kit. An Illumina HiSeq 2500 sequenced the libraries paired-end 2 x 150 bp. To increase sequence diversity, roughly 23-30% phiX was spiked into each library pool. As for the authors' bioinformatics: The quality-filtered reads were processed with the UMI-based MiGEC pipeline, whose error correction step removed more than 85% of the raw TCR sequences. IMGT germline references were used for alignment of VDJ genes, and clonotypes were defined by a unique CDR3 amino acid sequence together with V-J genes. Clonal expansion, Shannon diversity and CDR3 relatedness (CalcPairwiseDistances, ClusterSamples) were evaluated with VDJtools, and phylogenetic trees were built with CLCbio workbench. Clones with at least 8 unique UMIs were defined as expanded, with this threshold being based on coefficient-of-variation modelling across technical triplicates. TCRdb took the public reads, trimmed them with fastp at Q25, ran MiXCR for clone calling and kept in-frame beta chains. Merged by CDR3 protein, the rows form single entries marked with the most common genes and DNA. None of the V and J calls come from the authors' own analysis; TCRdb made them. A total of under 50,000 distinct CDR3 sequences appear in this sample, 13% of them only once. Of the sample, roughly 4.8% is held by the ten largest clones.

The time point label here, explained by the study, means: longitudinal time-point 2. Libraries from unsorted PBMCs were made from 2 million PBMCs kept in RNAlater at -80 degrees C until RNA extraction. Peripheral blood was subjected to Ficoll-Hypaque density gradient centrifugation to isolate PBMCs, which were then cryopreserved in liquid nitrogen. The CDR3 measures 21 amino acids from cysteine to phenylalanine. Reading the germline V gene gives CDR1 SGHDT and CDR2 YYEEEE. Turning to this clonotype: Its antigen remains unidentified. It is unclear where the CDR3 begins or ends on the DNA, so no DNA is shown, and the CDR3 is as TCRdb lists it.

The chain is made from TRBV5-6 and TRBJ2-2; TRBD1, the D gene given by the table, was not confirmed from the DNA. The specimen was PBMCs. The source of this sequence is a male donor with HTLV-1-associated myelopathy (HAM/TSP). The CDR3 protein sequence reads: CASSFYICSARGTGNTGELFF.